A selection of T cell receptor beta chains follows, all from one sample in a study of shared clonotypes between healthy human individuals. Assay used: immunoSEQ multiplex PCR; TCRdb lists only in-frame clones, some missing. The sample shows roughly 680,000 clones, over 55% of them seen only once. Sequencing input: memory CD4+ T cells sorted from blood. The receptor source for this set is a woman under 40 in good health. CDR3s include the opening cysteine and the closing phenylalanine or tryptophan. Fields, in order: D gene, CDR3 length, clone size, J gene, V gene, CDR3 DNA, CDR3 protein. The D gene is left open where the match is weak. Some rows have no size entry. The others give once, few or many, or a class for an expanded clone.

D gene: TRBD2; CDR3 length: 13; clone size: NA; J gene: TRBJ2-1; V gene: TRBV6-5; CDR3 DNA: TGTGCCAGCAAAGCGGGAGTCGGCAATGAGCAGTTCTTC; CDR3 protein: CASKAGVGNEQFF
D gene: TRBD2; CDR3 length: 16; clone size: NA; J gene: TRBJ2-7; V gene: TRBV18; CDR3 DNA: TGTGCCAGCTCGATTCGACTAGCGGGAGAAGGCTACGAGCAGTACTTC; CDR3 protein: CASSIRLAGEGYEQYF
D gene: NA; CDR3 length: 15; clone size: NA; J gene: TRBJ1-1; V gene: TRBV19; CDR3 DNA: TGTGCCAGTAGTATAGTCCCAGGGTTGGACACTGAAGCTTTCTTT; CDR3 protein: CASSIVPGLDTEAFF
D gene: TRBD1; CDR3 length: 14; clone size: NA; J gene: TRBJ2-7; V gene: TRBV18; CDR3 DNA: TGTGCCAGCTCACAGGACAGGGGGACCTACGAGCAGTACTTC; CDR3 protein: CASSQDRGTYEQYF
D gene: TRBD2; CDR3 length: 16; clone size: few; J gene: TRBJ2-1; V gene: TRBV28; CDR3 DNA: TGTGCCAGCAGCCCACCCGGGACTAGAGGAACCAATGAGCAGTTCTTC; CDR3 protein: CASSPPGTRGTNEQFF
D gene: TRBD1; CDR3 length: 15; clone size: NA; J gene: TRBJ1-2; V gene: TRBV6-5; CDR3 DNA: TGTGCCAGCAGCCGAGGGGACAGGGAGCACTATGGCTACACCTTC; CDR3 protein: CASSRGDREHYGYTF
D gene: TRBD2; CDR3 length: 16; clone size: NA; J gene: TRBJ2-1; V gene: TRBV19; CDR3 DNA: TGTGCCAGTCGCAATACGGGGGGGGCGCAGCGGAATGAGCAGTTCTTC; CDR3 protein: CASRNTGGAQRNEQFF
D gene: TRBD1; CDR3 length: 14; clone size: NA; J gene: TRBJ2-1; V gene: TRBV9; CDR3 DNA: TGTGCCAGCAGCGTAGCGACAGGGTTTGGTGAGCAGTTCTTC; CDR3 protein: CASSVATGFGEQFF
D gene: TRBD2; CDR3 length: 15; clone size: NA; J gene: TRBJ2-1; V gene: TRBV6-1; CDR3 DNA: TGTGCCAGCAGTGGAGGGCGGGAGGGCCTCGCTGAGCAGTTCTTC; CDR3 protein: CASSGGREGLAEQFF
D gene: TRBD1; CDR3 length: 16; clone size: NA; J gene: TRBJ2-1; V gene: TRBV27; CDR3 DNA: TGTGCCAGCAACCAACTCGGGACAGCCCTCGTGAGTGGGCAGTTCTTC; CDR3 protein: CASNQLGTALVSGQFF
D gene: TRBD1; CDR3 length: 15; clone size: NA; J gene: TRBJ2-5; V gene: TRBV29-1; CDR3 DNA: TGCAGCGTTGGCATCCCCGGGACAGGGTTAAAGACCCAGTACTTC; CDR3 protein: CSVGIPGTGLKTQYF
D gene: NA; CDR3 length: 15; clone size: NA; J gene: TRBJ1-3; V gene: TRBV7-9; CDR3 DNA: TGTGCCAGCAGCCTCAGTGGGCCCTCTGGAAACACCATATATTTT; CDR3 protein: CASSLSGPSGNTIYF
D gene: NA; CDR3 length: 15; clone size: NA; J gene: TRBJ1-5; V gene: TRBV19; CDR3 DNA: TGTGCCAGTAGTTATATCCCGGGAAGCAATCAGCCCCAGCATTTT; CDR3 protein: CASSYIPGSNQPQHF
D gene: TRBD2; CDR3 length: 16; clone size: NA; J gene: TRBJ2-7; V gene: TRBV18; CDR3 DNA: TGTGCCAGCTCACCGTCCTATAGCGGGAACTCCTACGAGCAGTACTTC; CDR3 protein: CASSPSYSGNSYEQYF
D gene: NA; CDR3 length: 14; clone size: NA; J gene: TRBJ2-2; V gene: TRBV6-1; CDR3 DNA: TGTGCCAGTGAGAACAGGGAGAGGCCCGGGGAGCTGTTTTTT; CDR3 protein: CASENRERPGELFF
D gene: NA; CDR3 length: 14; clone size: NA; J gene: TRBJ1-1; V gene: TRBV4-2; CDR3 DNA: TGTGCCAGCAGCCAAGGCAGACAGAACACTGAAGCTTTCTTT; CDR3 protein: CASSQGRQNTEAFF
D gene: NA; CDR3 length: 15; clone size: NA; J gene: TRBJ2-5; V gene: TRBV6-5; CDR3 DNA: TGTGCCAGCAGCCTCTCGGGACCGTTCCAAGAGACCCAGTACTTC; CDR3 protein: CASSLSGPFQETQYF